Described below is a single TCR beta chain sequence and its context. The data are from a study of shared clonotypes between healthy human individuals. Study context: CD4 naive and memory got three plates each, CD8 naive two, CD8 memory one.

The deep-level immunoSEQ assay was used. Assay: immunoSEQ multiplex PCR; the TCRdb copy retains only in-frame clones and omits some. The sample shows approximately 1.5 million clones, approximately 98% of them seen only once. The V gene lost 5 bases and the J gene lost 6 bases, with 8 bases spanning the gap. This CDR3 is 12 amino acids long. Germline CDR1 and CDR2: MDHEN and SYDVKM. The chain links TRBV28 to TRBJ2-4; no definite D call. Sequenced sample: naive CD4+ T cells sorted from blood. As to subset: CD45RA+ positively selected. The clonotype was recovered from a man aged 30 to 45 in good health. CDR3 DNA sequence: TGTGCCAGCAGTCACGCCTTAAACATTCAGTACTTC. Translated, it gives CASSHALNIQYF. Full variable domain (missing parts from reference TRBV28 and TRBJ2-4): DVKVTQSSRYLVKRTGEKVFLECVQDMDHENMFWYRQDPGLGLRLIYFSYDVKMKEKGDIPEGYSVSREKKERFSLILESASTNQTSMYLCASSHALNIQYFGAGTRLSVL.